This T cell receptor (beta chain) was sequenced in a study of cytomegalovirus exposure and HLA in healthy donors. Study results and caveats: Highest at DRB1 and lowest at HLA-C, TCR association rates differed among HLA loci in a later analysis.

This clone was seen only a few times. What it binds is unknown. The ends lost 11 bases at V and 1 base at J; junction bases unmatched: 11. CDR3 length equals 14 residues. Germline assignment: CDR1 MNHNS and CDR2 SASEGT. PCR was performed using 60 Vbeta and 13 Jbeta primers. Original methodology: Tens of millions of unique TCR beta chains, 10 million to 14 million shared, were counted in a later analysis. TCRdb's copy holds only in-frame clones and misses some; the assay was immunoSEQ multiplex PCR. Clone size and the V and J calls come from that table; the DNA yielded D and trimming. The top ten hold approximately 5.6% of the sample, which has approximately 88,000 clones, around 76% seen once.

This chain connects TRBV6-1 to TRBJ2-7; 7 bases fit TRBD1. Source material: PBMCs. This receptor was identified in a man younger than 35 in good health and CMV-seropositive. DNA for the CDR3: TGTGCCTTCCGGGACAGTTTGTTTTCCTACGAGCAGTACTTC. This sequence encodes CAFRDSLFSYEQYF.